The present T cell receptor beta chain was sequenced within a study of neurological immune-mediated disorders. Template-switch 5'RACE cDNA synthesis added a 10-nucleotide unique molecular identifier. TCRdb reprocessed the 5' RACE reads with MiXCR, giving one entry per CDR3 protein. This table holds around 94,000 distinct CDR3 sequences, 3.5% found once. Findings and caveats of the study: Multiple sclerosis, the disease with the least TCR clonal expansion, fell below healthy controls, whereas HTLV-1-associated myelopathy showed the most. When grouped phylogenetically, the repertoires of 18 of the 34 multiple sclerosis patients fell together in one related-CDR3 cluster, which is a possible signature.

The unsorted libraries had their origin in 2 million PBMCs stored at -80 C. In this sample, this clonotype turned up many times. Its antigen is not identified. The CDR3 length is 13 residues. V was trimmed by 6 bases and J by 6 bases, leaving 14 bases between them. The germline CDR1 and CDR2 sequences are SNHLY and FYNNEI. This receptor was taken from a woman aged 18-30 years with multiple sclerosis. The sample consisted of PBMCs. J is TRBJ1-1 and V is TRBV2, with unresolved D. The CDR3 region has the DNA TGTGCCAGCAGATTAGGCGGTCTCGCTGAAGCTTTCTTT. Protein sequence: CASRLGGLAEAFF.